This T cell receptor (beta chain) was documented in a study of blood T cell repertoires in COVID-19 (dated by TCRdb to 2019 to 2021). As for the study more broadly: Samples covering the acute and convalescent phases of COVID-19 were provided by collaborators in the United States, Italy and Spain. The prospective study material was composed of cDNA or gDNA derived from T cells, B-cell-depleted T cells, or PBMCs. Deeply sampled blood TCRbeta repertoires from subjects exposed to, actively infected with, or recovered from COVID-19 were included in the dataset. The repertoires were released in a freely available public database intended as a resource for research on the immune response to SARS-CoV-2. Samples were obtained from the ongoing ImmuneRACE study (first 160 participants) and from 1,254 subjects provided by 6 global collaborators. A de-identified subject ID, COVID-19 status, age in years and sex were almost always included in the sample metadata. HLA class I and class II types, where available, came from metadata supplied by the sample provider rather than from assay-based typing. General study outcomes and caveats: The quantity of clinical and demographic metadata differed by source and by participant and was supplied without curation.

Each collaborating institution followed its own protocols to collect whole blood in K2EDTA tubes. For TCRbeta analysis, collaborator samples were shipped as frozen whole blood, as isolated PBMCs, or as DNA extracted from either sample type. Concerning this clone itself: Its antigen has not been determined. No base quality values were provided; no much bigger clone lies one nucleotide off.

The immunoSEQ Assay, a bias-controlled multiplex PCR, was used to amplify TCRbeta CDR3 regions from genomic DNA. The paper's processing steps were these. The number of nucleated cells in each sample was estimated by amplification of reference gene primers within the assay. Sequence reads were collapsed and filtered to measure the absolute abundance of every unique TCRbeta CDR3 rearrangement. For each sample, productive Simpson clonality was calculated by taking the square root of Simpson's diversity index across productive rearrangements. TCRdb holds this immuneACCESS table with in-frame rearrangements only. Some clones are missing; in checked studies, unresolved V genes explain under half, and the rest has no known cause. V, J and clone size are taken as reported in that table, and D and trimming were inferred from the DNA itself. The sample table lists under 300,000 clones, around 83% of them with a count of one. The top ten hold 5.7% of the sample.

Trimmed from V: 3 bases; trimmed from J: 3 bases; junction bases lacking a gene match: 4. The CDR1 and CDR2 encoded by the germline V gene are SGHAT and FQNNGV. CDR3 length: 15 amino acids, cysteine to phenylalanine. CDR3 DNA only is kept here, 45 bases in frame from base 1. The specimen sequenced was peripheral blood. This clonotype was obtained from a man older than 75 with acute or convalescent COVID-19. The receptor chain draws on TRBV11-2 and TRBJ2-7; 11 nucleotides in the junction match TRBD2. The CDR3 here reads CASSLTSGADYEQYF. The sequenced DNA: TGTGCCAGCAGCTTGACTAGCGGGGCCGACTACGAGCAGTACTTC. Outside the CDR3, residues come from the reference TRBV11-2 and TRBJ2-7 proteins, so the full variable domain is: EAGVAQSPRYKIIEKRQSVAFWCNPISGHATLYWYQQILGQGPKLLIQFQNNGVVDDSQLPKDRFSAERLKGVDSTLKIQPAKLEDSAVYLCASSLTSGADYEQYFGPGTRLTVT.